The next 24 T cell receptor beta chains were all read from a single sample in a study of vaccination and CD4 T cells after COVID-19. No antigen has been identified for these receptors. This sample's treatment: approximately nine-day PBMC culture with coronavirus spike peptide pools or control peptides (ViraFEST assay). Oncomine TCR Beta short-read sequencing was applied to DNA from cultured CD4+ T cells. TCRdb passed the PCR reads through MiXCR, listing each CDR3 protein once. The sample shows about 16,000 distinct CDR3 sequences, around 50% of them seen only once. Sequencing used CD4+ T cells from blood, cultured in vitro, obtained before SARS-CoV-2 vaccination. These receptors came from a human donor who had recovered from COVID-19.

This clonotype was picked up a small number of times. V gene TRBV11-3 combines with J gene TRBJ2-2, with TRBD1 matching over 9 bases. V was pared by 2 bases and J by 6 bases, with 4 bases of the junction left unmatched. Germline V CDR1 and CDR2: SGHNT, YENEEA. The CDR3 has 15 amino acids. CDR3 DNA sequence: TGTGCCAGCAGCTTACGGGGGGACAGGGCCGGGGAGCTGTTTTTT. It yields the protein CASSLRGDRAGELFF.

The CDR3 loop is CASRATPNYGYTF. In DNA form, the CDR3 reads TGTGCCAGTAGGGCGACACCTAACTATGGCTACACCTTC. This chain connects TRBV19 to TRBJ1-2; D remains unclear. CDR3 length equals 13 residues. Germline V gives CDR1 LNHDA, CDR2 SQIVND (reference sequence). Trimming cost V 6 bases and J 0 bases, with 8 bases left between them.

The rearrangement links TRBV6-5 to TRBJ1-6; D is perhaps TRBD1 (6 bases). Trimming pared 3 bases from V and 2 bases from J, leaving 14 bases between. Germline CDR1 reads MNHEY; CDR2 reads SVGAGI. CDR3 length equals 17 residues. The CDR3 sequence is CASSYWGGTTYNSPLHF. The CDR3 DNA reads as TGTGCCAGCAGTTATTGGGGGGGCACGACCTATAATTCACCCCTCCACTTT.

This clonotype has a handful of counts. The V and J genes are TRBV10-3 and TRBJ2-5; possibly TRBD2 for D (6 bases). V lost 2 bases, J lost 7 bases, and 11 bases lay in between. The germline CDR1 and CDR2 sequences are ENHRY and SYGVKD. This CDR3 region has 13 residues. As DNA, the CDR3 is TGTGCCATCAGTGAGCAGAACGGGGGGACCCAGTACTTC. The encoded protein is CAISEQNGGTQYF.

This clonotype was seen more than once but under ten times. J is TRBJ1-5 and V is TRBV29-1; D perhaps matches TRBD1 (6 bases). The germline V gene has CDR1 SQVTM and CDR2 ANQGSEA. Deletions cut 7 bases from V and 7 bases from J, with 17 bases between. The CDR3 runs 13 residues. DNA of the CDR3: TGCAGCGGGGGGGCCGGGCTAGGGCAGCCCCAGCATTTT. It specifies CSGGAGLGQPQHF.

The DNA for the CDR3 is TGTGCCAGCAGTGAAATGAGCAATCAGCCCCAGCATTTT. Protein sequence: CASSEMSNQPQHF. V gene TRBV6-1 combines with J gene TRBJ1-5; the D is unclear. This CDR3 comprises 13 residues. The germline CDR1 and CDR2 sequences are MNHNS and SASEGT. The V end lost 2 bases, the J end lost 1 base, and 3 bases lay between the germline ends.

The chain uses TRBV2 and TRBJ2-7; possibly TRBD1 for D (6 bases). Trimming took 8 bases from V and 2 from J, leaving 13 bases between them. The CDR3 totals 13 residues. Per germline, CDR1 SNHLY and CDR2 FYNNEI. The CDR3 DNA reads TGTGCCAGCTGCCGAGGACAGACCTACGAGCAGTACTTC. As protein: CASCRGQTYEQYF.

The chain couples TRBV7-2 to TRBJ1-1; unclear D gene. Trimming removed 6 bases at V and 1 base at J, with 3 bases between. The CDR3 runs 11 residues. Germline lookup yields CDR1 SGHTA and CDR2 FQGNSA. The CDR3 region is CASSENTEAFF. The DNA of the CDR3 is TGTGCCAGCAGTGAGAACACTGAAGCTTTCTTT.

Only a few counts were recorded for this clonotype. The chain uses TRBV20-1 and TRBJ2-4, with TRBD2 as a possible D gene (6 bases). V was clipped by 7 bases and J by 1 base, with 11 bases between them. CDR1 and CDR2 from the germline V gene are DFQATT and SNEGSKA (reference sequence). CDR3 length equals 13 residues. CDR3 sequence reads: CSVPGVAKNIQYF. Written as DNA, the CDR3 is TGCAGTGTCCCGGGGGTGGCCAAAAACATTCAGTACTTC.

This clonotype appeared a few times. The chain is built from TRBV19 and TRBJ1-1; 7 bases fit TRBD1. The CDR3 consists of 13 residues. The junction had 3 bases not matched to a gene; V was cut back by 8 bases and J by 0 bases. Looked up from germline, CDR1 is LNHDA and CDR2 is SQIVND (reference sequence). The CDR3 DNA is TGTGCCAGTGGGACAGCCATGAACACTGAAGCTTTCTTT. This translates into CASGTAMNTEAFF.

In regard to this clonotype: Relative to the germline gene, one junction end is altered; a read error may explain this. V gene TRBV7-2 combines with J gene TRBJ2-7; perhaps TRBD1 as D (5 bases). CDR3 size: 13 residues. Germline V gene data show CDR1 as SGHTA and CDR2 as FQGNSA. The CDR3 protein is CASRLGATDEQYF. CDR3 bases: TGTGCCAGCAGATTAGGGGCGACCGACGAGCAGTACTTC. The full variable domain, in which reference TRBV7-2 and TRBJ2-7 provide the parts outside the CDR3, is GAGVSQSPSNKVTEKGKDVELRCDPISGHTALYWYRQSLGQGLEFLIYFQGNSAPDKSGLPSDRFSAERTGGSVSTLTIQRTQQEDSAVYLCASRLGATDEQYFGPGTRLTVT.

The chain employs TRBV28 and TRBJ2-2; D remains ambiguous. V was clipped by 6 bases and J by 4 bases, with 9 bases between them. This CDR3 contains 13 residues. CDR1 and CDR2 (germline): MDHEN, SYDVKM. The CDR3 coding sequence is TGTGCCAGCAGCCTCGGAGCCACCGGGGAGCTGTTTTTT. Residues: CASSLGATGELFF.

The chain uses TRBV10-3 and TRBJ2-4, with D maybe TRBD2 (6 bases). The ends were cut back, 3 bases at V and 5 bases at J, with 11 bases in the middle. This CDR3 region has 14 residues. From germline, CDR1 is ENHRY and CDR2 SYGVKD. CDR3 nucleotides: TGTGCCATCAGTGATGGTAGCGGAGAAAACATTCAGTACTTC. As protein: CAISDGSGENIQYF.

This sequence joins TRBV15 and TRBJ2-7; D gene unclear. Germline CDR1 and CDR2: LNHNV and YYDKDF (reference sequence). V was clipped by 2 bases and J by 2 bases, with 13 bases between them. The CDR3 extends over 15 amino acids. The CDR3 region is CATSRTFDGPYEQYF. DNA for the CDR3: TGTGCCACCAGCAGAACCTTCGACGGCCCCTACGAGCAGTACTTC. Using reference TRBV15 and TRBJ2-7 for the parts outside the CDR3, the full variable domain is DAMVIQNPRYQVTQFGKPVTLSCSQTLNHNVMYWYQQKSSQAPKLLFHYYDKDFNNEADTPDNFQSRRPNTSFCFLDIRSPGLGDTAMYLCATSRTFDGPYEQYFGPGTRLTVT.

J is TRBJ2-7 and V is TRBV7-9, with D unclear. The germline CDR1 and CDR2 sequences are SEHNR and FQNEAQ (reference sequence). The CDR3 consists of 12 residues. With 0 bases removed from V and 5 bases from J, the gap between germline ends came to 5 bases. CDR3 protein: CASSLAGDEQYF. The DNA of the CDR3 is TGTGCCAGCAGCTTAGCGGGCGACGAGCAGTACTTC.

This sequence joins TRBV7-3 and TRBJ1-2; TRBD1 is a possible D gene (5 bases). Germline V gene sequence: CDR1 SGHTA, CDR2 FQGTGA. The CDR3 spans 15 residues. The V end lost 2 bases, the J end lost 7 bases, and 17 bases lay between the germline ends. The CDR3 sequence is CASSLQRGQYGGYTF. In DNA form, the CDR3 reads TGTGCCAGCAGCTTACAAAGGGGCCAGTATGGTGGCTACACCTTC.

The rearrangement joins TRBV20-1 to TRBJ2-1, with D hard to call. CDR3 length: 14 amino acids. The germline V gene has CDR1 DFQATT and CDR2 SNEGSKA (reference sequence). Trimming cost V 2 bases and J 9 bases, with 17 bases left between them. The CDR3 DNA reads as TGCAGTGCTAGAATGCACTCTCCTACGGGTGAGCAGTTCTTC. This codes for CSARMHSPTGEQFF.

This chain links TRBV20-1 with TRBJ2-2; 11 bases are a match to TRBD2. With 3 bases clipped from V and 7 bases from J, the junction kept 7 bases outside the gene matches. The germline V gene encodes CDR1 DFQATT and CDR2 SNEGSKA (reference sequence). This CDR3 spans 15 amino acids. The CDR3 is CSASLAGGYIGELFF. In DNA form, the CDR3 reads TGCAGTGCTAGCCTAGCGGGAGGTTATATCGGGGAGCTGTTTTTT.

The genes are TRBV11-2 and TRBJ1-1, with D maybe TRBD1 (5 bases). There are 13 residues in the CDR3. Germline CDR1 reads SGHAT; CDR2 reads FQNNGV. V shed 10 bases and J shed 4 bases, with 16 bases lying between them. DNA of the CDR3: TGTGCCACCACCTCGGGGCGCGGCACTGAAGCTTTCTTT. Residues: CATTSGRGTEAFF.

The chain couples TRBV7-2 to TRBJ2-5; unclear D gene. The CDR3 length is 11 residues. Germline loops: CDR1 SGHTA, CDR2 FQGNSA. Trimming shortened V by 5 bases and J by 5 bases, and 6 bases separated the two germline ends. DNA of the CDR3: TGTGCCAGCAGCGAACAGGAGACCCAGTACTTC. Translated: CASSEQETQYF.

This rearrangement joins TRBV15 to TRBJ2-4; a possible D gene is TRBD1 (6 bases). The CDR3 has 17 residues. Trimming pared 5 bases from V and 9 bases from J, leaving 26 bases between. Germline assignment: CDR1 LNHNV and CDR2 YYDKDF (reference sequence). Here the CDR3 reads CATSGRYGGAGVGIQYF. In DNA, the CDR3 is TGTGCCACCAGCGGCCGCTATGGGGGCGCTGGAGTGGGCATTCAGTACTTC.

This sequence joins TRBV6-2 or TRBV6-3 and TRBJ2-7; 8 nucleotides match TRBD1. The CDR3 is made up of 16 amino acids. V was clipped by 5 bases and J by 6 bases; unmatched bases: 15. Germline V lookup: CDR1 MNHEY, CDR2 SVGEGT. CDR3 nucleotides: TGTGCCAGCAGTACCGCAGCGGACAGGGTTGTAGCCGAGCAGTACTTC. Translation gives CASSTAADRVVAEQYF.

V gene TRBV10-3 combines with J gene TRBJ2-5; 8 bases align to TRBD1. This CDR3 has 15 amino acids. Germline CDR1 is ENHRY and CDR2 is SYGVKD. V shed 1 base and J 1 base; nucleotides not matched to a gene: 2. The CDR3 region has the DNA TGTGCCATCAGTGAGTTCACAGGGGGCCAAGAGACCCAGTACTTC. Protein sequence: CAISEFTGGQETQYF.

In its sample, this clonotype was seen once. The CDR3, as DNA: TGTGCCATCAGTGGTGGGACAACCTCCGGATACGAGCAGTACTTC. Encoded protein: CAISGGTTSGYEQYF. This sequence joins TRBV10-3 and TRBJ2-7; maybe TRBD1 (6 bases). Looked up from germline, CDR1 is ENHRY and CDR2 is SYGVKD. The CDR3 extends over 15 amino acids. V gave up 4 bases and J gave up 4 bases, with 17 bases separating them.